The clone carrying this T cell receptor beta chain was found once. An end of the junction differs from the germline gene, which may be a read error. The data derive from a study of CDR3 diversity in severe acne. TCRdb re-analysed the PCR reads in MiXCR, keeping a single row per CDR3 protein. The data show tens of thousands of distinct CDR3 sequences, 49% seen once. CDR3 size: 12 residues. Germline CDR1 SNHLY, CDR2 FYNNEI. This chain joins TRBV2 and TRBJ1-5; D gene ambiguous. The sample comprised blood. This TCR was sampled from a male donor with severe acne vulgaris. The CDR3 reads CTSKAEHQPQHF. The DNA of the CDR3 is TGTACCAGCAAAGCAGAACACCAGCCCCAGCATTTT.